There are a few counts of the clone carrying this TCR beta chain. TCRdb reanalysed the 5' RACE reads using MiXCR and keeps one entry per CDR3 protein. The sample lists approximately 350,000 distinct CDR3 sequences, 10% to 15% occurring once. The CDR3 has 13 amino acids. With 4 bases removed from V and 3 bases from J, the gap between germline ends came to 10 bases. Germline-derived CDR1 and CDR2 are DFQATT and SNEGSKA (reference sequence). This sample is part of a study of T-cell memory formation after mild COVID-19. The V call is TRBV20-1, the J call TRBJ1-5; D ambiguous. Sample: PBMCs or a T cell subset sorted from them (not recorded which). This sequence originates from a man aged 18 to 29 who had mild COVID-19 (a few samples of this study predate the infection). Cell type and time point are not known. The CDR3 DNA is TGCAGTGCTAAGGTTTCCTACAATCAGCCCCAGCATTTT. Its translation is CSAKVSYNQPQHF.